Described below is a single T cell receptor beta chain sequence and its context. This receptor's antigen is unknown. No base quality information exists; no much larger clone differs at one position. The sample comes from a study of beta chain features in type 1 diabetes (dated by TCRdb to the late 2010s). In terms of the full investigation: Mean age, gender distribution, total cell number and subset yield did not differ between patients and healthy donors. Regulatory and stem cell-like memory subsets were obtained from only 8 patients and roughly 8 healthy donors, while naive and central memory subsets were obtained from all 30 or so donors. In the study, recently diagnosed type 1 diabetes patients and matched healthy donors were compared on the TCRB repertoires of their sorted circulating CD4+ T cell subsets. A total of some 110 million sorted cells were examined across all samples, and a strong correlation was observed between cell number per subset and RNA yield. Paper-wide results and their limitations: PCR might favor shorter templates, but patient and control samples were amplified and corrected together, so any skew would affect both groups equally. Naive, central memory and regulatory TCRB repertoires appeared more similar among patients than among healthy donors. Because cDNA was sequenced instead of genomic DNA, activated cells with high expression could be over-represented, although the groups did not differ in activation or CD3 levels. A moderate but significant shortening of TCRB CDR3 length was observed in type 1 diabetes patients in all four CD4+ subsets. HLA sub-analyses involved small numbers of individuals, so any influence of HLA type on TCRB rearrangement remained unresolved. Fewer insertions and more nucleotide deletions at VDJ recombination sites were observed in patients with type 1 diabetes, implying thymic rearrangement abnormalities.

A single peripheral blood draw of about 116 mL on average was collected from each donor into heparinised tubes. A BD FACSAria II was used to sort naive, central memory, regulatory and stem cell-like memory CD4+ T cells with a panel that included CD45RO, CCR7, CD25, CD127, CD95 and CD27. A purity above 98% was achieved for all sorted populations. PBMCs were separated immediately by Lymphoprep density gradient centrifugation and were stained directly, without being cultured. So that batch effects would be minimized, each experiment stained and sorted samples in pairs, pairing one healthy donor with one patient. All of the isolated RNA was reverse transcribed with the High Capacity cDNA Reverse Transcription Kit, so expressed TCRB transcripts were sequenced. Deep immunoSEQ sequencing was performed on naive, central memory and regulatory T cell samples, with an average of roughly 3.6 million total reads per sample. After sorted cells were lysed in RLT buffer, RNA was extracted with DNase-treated RNeasy Micro or Mini kits, with the choice depending on cell number. Each cell subset was processed on its own to prevent cross-contamination, while patient and healthy donor samples were processed together. Using the immunoSEQ multiplex PCR, TCRB sequences were amplified from cDNA into 87-bp fragments spanning the CDR3 region. Amplicons were sequenced on the Illumina HiSeq platform. In the original analysis: PCR bias was corrected computationally using synthetic template baselines, and reads within Hamming distance 2 were collapsed, with unmergeable singletons discarded. Reads were aligned against IMGT to assign V, D and J genes, CDR3 length and insertions or deletions at six rearrangement sites. Within each subset, clonotype counts were normalized to sorted cell number, after which true diversity and Gini coefficients were computed with the tcR R package. The overlap coefficient, calculated on TCRB nucleotide sequences, was used to quantify repertoire sharing. Out-of-frame TCRB sequences from naive cells were analyzed to stand in for the pre-selection repertoire. This is the immuneACCESS table as TCRdb keeps it, with only in-frame sequences that have V and J called. A part of the clones is gone; compared with another copy, unresolved V genes explain less than half, and the rest is unexplained. Clone size and V and J calls were adopted from that table, with D and trimming inferred from the DNA. The sample table lists some 640,000 clones, more than 12% of them with a count of one. The ten largest make up approximately 0.042% of the sample.

CDR3 length: 14 amino acids, cysteine to phenylalanine. Of the read, only the CDR3 DNA is kept; its 42 bases are in frame from base 1. V trim: 5 bases; J trim: 2 bases; unmatched bases: 5. Taken from the germline V gene, the CDR1 and CDR2 loops are MNHNS and SASEGT. The receptor was isolated from a man between 18 and 29 years old with type 1 diabetes. The chain is made from TRBV6-1 and TRBJ1-2; 7 middle bases align to TRBD1. The source material was naive CD4+ T cells from blood. This specimen's cell subset or site label, per the study, means: true naive CD4+ T cells. The nucleotide sequence is TGTGCCAGCAGTTTGCTACAGGGGAACTATGGCTACACCTTC. The encoded protein is CASSLLQGNYGYTF.